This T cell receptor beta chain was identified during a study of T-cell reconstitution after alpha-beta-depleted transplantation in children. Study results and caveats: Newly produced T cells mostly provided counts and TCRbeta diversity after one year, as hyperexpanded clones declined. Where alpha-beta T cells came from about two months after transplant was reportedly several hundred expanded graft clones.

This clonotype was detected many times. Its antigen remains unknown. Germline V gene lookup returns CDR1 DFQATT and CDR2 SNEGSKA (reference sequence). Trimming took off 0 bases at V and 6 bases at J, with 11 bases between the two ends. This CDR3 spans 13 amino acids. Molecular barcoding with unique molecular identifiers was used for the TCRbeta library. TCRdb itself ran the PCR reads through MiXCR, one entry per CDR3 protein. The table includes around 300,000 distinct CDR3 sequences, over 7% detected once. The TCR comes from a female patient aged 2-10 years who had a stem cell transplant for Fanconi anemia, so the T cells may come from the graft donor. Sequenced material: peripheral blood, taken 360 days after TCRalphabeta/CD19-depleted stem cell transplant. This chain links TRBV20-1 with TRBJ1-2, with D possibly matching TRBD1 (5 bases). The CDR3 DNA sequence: TGCAGTGCTAGAGAATTGTCGGGGGATGGCTACACCTTC. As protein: CSARELSGDGYTF.